The TCR beta chain under discussion was sequenced for a study of cytotoxic CD8 clonotypes in ibrutinib-treated CLL. Study-wide results and limits: There were few public clonotypes, and on treatment they contracted or stayed stable.

The CDR3 covers 16 residues. Germline V gene lookup returns CDR1 MGHRA and CDR2 YSYEKL. V lost 4 bases and J lost 1; bases outside the gene matches: 9. Depth targeted 1 in 200,000 to 1 in 1 million T cells, averaging roughly 9.3x coverage per clonotype. Clones were sequenced by immunoSEQ multiplex PCR, and TCRdb holds only the in-frame ones, with some missing. The sample lists 25,000 to 30,000 clones, 76% seen once, with roughly 50% in the top ten. Investigators sourced 1.5 to 2.5 micrograms of genomic DNA from cryopreserved PBMCs for TCR beta libraries. As to this clone: Its antigen is unidentified.

The clonotype originates from a human donor with chronic lymphocytic leukemia. Sequencing used PBMCs, obtained after 36 months of ibrutinib treatment. This sequence joins TRBV4-1 and TRBJ2-7; TRBD1 matches 8 bases. The CDR3 nucleotides are TGCGCCAGCAGCCCCCTCACCGGGACAGGATCCTACGAGCAGTACTTC. Its translation is CASSPLTGTGSYEQYF.